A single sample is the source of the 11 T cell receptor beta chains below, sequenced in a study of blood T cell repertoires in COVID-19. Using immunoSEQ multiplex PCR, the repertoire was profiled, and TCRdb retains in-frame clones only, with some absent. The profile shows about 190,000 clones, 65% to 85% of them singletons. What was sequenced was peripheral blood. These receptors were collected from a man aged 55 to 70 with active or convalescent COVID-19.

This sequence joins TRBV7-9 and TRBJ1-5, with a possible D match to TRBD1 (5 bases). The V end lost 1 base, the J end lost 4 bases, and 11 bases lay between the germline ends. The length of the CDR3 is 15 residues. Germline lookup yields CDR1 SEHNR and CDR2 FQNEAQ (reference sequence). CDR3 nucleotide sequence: TGTGCCAGCAGCTTAGATACGGGGGTTAATCAGCCCCAGCATTTT. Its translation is CASSLDTGVNQPQHF.

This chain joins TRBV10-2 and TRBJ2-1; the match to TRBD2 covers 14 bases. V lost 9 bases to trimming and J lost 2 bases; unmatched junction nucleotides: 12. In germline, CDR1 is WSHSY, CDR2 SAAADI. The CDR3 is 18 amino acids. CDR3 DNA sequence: TGCGCCAGGGTACCGGGGACTAGCGGGAGAAACACCTACAATGAGCAGTTCTTC. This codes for CARVPGTSGRNTYNEQFF.

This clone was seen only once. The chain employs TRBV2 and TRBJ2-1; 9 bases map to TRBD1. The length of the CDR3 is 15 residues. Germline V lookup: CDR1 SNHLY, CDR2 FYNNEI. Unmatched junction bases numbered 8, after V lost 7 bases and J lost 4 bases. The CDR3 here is CASKSGQGLYNEQFF. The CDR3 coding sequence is TGTGCCAGCAAATCGGGACAGGGATTATACAATGAGCAGTTCTTC.

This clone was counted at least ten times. In nucleotides, the CDR3 is TGTGCCAGCAGCTCCCTAAACTCGGGTCAGCCCCAGCATTTT. This sequence encodes CASSSLNSGQPQHF. The gene calls are TRBV7-8 and TRBJ1-5; D uncertain. The length of the CDR3 is 14 residues. Germline assignment: CDR1 SGHVS and CDR2 FQNEAQ. V gave up 4 bases and J gave up 6 bases, with 13 bases separating them.

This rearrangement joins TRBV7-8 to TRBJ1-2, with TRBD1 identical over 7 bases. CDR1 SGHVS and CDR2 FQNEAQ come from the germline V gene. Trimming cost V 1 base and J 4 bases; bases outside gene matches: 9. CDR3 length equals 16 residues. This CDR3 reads CASSLESGGSGYGYTF. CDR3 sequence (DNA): TGTGCCAGCAGCTTAGAATCAGGGGGTAGCGGCTATGGCTACACCTTC. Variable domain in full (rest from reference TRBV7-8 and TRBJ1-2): GAGVSQSPRYKVAKRGQDVALRCDPISGHVSLFWYQQALGQGPEFLTYFQNEAQLDKSGLPSDRFFAERPEGSVSTLKIQRTQQEDSAVYLCASSLESGGSGYGYTFGSGTRLTVV.

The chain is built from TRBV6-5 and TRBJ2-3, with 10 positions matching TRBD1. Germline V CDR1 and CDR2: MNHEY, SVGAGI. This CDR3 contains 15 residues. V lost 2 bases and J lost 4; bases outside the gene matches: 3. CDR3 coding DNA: TGTGCCAGCAGTTACGCGGGACAGGGGCCAGATACGCAGTATTTT. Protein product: CASSYAGQGPDTQYF.

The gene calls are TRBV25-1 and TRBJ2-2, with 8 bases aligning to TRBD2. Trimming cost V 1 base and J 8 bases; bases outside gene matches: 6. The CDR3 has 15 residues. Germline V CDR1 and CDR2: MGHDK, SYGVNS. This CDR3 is CASSESRAGVGELFF. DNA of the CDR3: TGTGCCAGCAGTGAATCGCGAGCGGGAGTGGGGGAGCTGTTTTTT.

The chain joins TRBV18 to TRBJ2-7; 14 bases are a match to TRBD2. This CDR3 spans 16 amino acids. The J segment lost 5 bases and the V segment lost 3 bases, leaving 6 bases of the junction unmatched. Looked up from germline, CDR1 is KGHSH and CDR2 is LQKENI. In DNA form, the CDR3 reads TGTGCCAGCTCACCCCCCGGGACTAGCGGGAGTCACGAGCAGTACTTC. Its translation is CASSPPGTSGSHEQYF.

The CDR3 DNA sequence: TGTGCCAGCAGTGAAGCGCTAGCGGGAGGGTTTGAGACCCAGTACTTC. Protein: CASSEALAGGFETQYF. V is TRBV6-1 and J is TRBJ2-5; 12 bases agree with TRBD2. CDR1 is MNHNS and CDR2 is SASEGT in the germline V gene. CDR3 length: 16 amino acids. Trimming cost V 0 bases and J 5 bases; bases outside gene matches: 4.

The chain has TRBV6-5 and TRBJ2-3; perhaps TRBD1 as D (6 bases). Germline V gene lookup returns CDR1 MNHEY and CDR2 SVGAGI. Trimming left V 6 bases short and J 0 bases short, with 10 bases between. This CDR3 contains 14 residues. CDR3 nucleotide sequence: TGTGCCAGCAGGGCAGGGGTTAGCACAGATACGCAGTATTTT. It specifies CASRAGVSTDTQYF.

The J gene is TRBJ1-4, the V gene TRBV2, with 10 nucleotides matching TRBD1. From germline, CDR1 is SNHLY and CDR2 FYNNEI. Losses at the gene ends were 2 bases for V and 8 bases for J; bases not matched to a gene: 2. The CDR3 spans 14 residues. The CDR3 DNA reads TGTGCCAGCAGTGAATGGGGACAGGGGGAAAAACTGTTTTTT. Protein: CASSEWGQGEKLFF.